This record looks at one T cell receptor (beta chain) sequence and its context. This clonotype occurred a few times. The clone's antigen remains unknown. No per-base quality is available; no much larger clone lies one base away. This sample was sequenced with an Illumina NovaSeq 6000. cDNA libraries for TCRalpha and TCRbeta were prepared by 5'RACE using constant-segment primers, with sample barcodes and unique molecular identifiers added. Trizol reagent was used to extract RNA from every sample. Library amplification was performed in two PCR steps, and a second sample barcode and Illumina TruSeq adapters were introduced in the second step. Libraries were sequenced on an Illumina NovaSeq with 2 x 150 bp paired-end reads. For the original study's pipeline: Reads were demultiplexed and collapsed into UMI-guided consensus sequences with migec v1.2.7. With mixcr v2.1.11, UMI consensuses were aligned to TRA and TRB V and J templates and assembled into clonotypes. Expanded or contracted clonotypes were those called significant by both edgeR and NoisET, with noise models trained on biological replicates. For edgeR calls, the thresholds were a false discovery rate-adjusted p below 0.01 and a log2 fold-change of 1. As an exploratory analysis of dynamics, max-normalized trajectories of the 1000 most abundant clonotypes were examined with PCA combined with hierarchical clustering. Separately sequenced CD4+ and CD8+ repertoires were used to assign the CD4 or CD8 phenotype of responding clones. TCRdb reprocessed the public reads (quality trimming at Q25 with fastp, clone calling with MiXCR) and kept in-frame beta chains. Entries are consolidated by CDR3 protein sequence, retaining the most common genes and DNA. The V and J calls come from TCRdb's annotation, not from the publication. Recorded for this sample are about 130,000 distinct CDR3 sequences; about 6% of them occurred a single time. The top ten clones comprise roughly 2% of the sample.

Ficoll-Paque density gradient centrifugation was the method used to isolate PBMCs. The sample is drawn from a study of T-cell memory formation after mild COVID-19 (dated by TCRdb to about 2021). About the study as a whole: TCR sequence clusters from the two donors were found to be largely donor specific. In a couple of donors, T-cell clones that expanded and contracted after mild COVID-19 were followed by sequencing TCRalpha and TCRbeta repertoires longitudinally. The cohort comprised two young, previously healthy adult volunteers, one female and one male. Overall study results and their limits: SARS-CoV-2 specificity was not confirmed for the second-wave clones peaking on day 37. Only two mild cases were covered by the study, and larger cohorts that include severe cases with pre-infection samples were considered necessary. Clones contracting from day 15 to 85 had balanced CD4/CD8 phenotypes, while a second wave expanding from day 15 to 37 was biased towards CD4+. Some responding clones were detected in pre-infection memory, which suggested that pre-existing cross-reactive memory T cells had joined the SARS-CoV-2 response. Contracting CD4+ clones turned up mainly in the CM and EM memory subsets, whereas EMRA was where CD8+ clones were enriched.

CDR1 and CDR2 are drawn from the germline V gene (reference sequence): SGHNT, YYREEE. The V end loses 0 bases and the J end loses 1 base, and a stretch of 7 bases separates them. The CDR3 covers 14 residues, taking in both the cysteine and the phenylalanine. Only the CDR3 DNA stays, 42 bases, in frame from base 1. The chain couples TRBV5-4 to TRBJ1-1; the D gene cannot be named for sure. The specimen sequenced was PBMCs or a T cell subset sorted from them (not recorded which). The receptor was isolated from an adult woman who had mild COVID-19 (a few samples of this study predate the infection). The sample titles of this study are shuffled in the database, so cell type and time point are left out; the donor was told from shared clones. The nucleotide sequence is given as TGTGCCAGCAGCTTGGAAGTTACGAACACTGAAGCTTTCTTT. It encodes CASSLEVTNTEAFF.